This T cell receptor (beta chain) is drawn from a study of technical replicates of blood from several donors. The CDR3 has 10 residues. Germline values: CDR1 GTSNPN, CDR2 SVGIG (reference sequence). V gave up 8 bases and J gave up 1 base, with 5 bases separating them. This table comes from immunoSEQ multiplex PCR, and its TCRdb copy is limited to in-frame clones, with some not included. The data hold about 81,000 clones, with about 81% observed a single time. This clonotype originated in a human donor in good health. Some clones in this sample may be carry-over from other donors' samples. V usage is TRBV30 and J usage is TRBJ1-1; D gene unclear. Sequencing was carried out using PBMCs. The CDR3 nucleotides are TGTGCCACTGAGAACACTGAAGCTTTCTTT. It specifies CATENTEAFF.